This T cell receptor beta chain was documented in a study of OX40 agonist ivuxolimab in advanced cancers. Background on the study: Dose-escalation cases comprised hepatocellular carcinoma, melanoma, renal cell or head and neck cancer. Partial responses occurred in Three dose-escalation patients, one with hepatocellular carcinoma and two with cutaneous melanoma.

Study findings and constraints: The expanded peripheral T cells' antigen specificity was not determined.

Method: immunoSEQ multiplex PCR; TCRdb's copy keeps in-frame clones and lacks some. The table shows around 76,000 clones, with around 85% occurring only once. With 7 bases clipped from V and 7 bases from J, the junction kept 12 bases outside the gene matches. CDR1 SGHAT and CDR2 FQNNGV come from the germline V gene. The CDR3 is made up of 15 amino acids. For this clone: Its matching antigen is unknown.

The receptor comes from an adult with an advanced solid tumor such as melanoma, head and neck, liver or kidney cancer. The V and J genes are TRBV11-2 and TRBJ2-1; TRBD1 matches at 8 bases. The material sequenced was CD4+ or CD8+ T cells sorted from blood, taken in a trial of the OX40 agonist ivuxolimab. CDR3 in amino acids: CASTLRDRNLNEQFF. The CDR3 nucleotides read TGTGCCAGCACCCTCCGGGACAGGAACCTGAATGAGCAGTTCTTC.